A selection of T cell receptor beta chains follows, all from one sample in a study of blood T cells in healthy people across ages. MiXCR, run by TCRdb on the 5' RACE reads, gives a single entry per CDR3 protein. This table has 1.5 million to 2 million distinct CDR3 sequences, 49% appearing once. The sequenced sample consisted of blood. The source is a woman aged 40 to 50 in good health. The CDR3 runs from the conserved cysteine through the conserved F or W. The order of the fields is V gene, J gene, clone size, D gene, CDR3 DNA, CDR3 protein. D genes are given only for firm matches. Rows may omit the clone size; those that give it use once, few, many or a size class.

TRBV7-2	TRBJ2-4	.	TRBD2	TGTGCCAGCAGCTTAGTTCCAACTAGCCCGGCCCGGGGGGACATTCAGTACTTC	CASSLVPTSPARGDIQYF
TRBV9	TRBJ2-5	.	TRBD1	TGTGCCAGCAGCGACGACAGGGAAGGGGAGACCCAGTACTTC	CASSDDREGETQYF
TRBV28	TRBJ1-2	few	TRBD1	TGTGCCAGCAGTCTCGACAGGGGCCGGAGTTATGGCTACACCTTC	CASSLDRGRSYGYTF
TRBV7-2	TRBJ2-1	few	TRBD2	TGTGCCAGCAGCCGAAGAGCGGGGGGGCTTGAGAATGAGCAGTTCTTC	CASSRRAGGLENEQFF
TRBV20-1	TRBJ1-6	few	.	TGCAGTGCTAGAGGGGCCTCGGGATCCCTTCTAAATTCACCCCTCCACTTT	CSARGASGSLLNSPLHF
TRBV20-1	TRBJ2-1	few	TRBD1	TGCAGTGCTATGGGACAGCTAACCTACAATGAGCAGTTCTTC	CSAMGQLTYNEQFF
TRBV7-2	TRBJ2-1	.	.	TGTGCCAGCAGCTTCTCGGCGGAGACCCAGTTCTTC	CASSFSAETQFF
TRBV29-1	TRBJ2-7	.	.	TGCAGCGGGATATGGACGGGTACCTACGAGCAGTACTTC	CSGIWTGTYEQYF
TRBV7-2	TRBJ2-5	.	TRBD2	TGTGCCAGCAGCGGAAGGACTAGCGGTGTCCAAGAGACCCAGTACTTC	CASSGRTSGVQETQYF
TRBV13	TRBJ1-2	.	.	TGTGCCAGCAGCTCCTGGGGGACATCTTCCTACTATGGCTACACCTTC	CASSSWGTSSYYGYTF
TRBV12-3/TRBV12-4	TRBJ2-7	.	.	TGTGCCAGCAGCCCCCAAGGCCAGGGGTGGCCCTACGAGCAGTACTTC	CASSPQGQGWPYEQYF
TRBV7-2	TRBJ2-3	.	.	TGTGCCAGCAGCGGTAGGGGCGCGGGAACAGATACGCAGTATTTT	CASSGRGAGTDTQYF
TRBV6-5	TRBJ2-1	.	.	TGTGCCAGCAGTGATCGGCGAGAGCAGTTCTTC	CASSDRREQFF
TRBV4-2	TRBJ2-5	.	TRBD1	TGTGCCAGCAGTTCAACGGACAGGGAAAAGACCCAGTACTTC	CASSSTDREKTQYF
TRBV6-1	TRBJ1-2	.	TRBD1	TGTGCCAGCAGTACCGGGACAGGGGCCTATTCGGGGCATGGCTACACCTTC	CASSTGTGAYSGHGYTF